A selection of T cell receptor beta chains follows, all from one sample in a study of T cells in Graves' hyperthyroidism and ophthalmopathy. Each CDR3 protein gets one entry after TCRdb re-called the multiplex PCR reads with MiXCR. The table lists about 590,000 distinct CDR3 sequences, 15% to 18% of them singletons. The sequencing input was blood. All receptors derive from a woman younger than 45 with Graves' hyperthyroidism. Both conserved end residues are part of each CDR3. Only some rows state a clone size, as once, few, many or a class for expanded clones.

j_call | v_call | clone_size | cdr3_length | cdr3_aa
TRBJ1-1 | TRBV4-1 | few | 15 | CASSQPVRGIAEAFF
TRBJ2-1 | TRBV2 | few | 15 | CANKKNSVSYNEQFF
TRBJ2-2 | TRBV4-2 | few | 18 | CASSQDSPSGINTGELFF
TRBJ2-3 | TRBV28 | many | 14 | CASSLRGSTDTQYF
TRBJ2-1 | TRBV5-1 | many | 15 | CASSKSSGDYNEQFF
TRBJ2-5 | TRBV6-2/TRBV6-3 | many | 14 | CASSSRTGQETQYF
TRBJ1-5 | TRBV28 | many | 13 | CASSWEADQPQHF
TRBJ2-3 | TRBV5-6 | NA | 14 | CASSSGTGVDTRYF
TRBJ2-7 | TRBV6-1 | NA | 16 | CASRRPPGRKKDEQYF
TRBJ2-5 | TRBV9 | NA | 14 | CASSVGDSQETQYF
TRBJ1-1 | TRBV10-3 | NA | 15 | CAISEEGASYTEAFF
TRBJ1-6 | TRBV4-1 | once | 14 | CASSQVNATSPLHF
TRBJ1-3 | TRBV9 | many | 15 | CASSARGGSGNTIYF
TRBJ2-3 | TRBV7-3 | NA | 16 | CASSITGGDSTDTQYF
TRBJ2-1 | TRBV5-1 | NA | 14 | CASSGTVGYNEQFF
TRBJ1-4 | TRBV18 | many | 14 | CASSPPSGFKKLFF
TRBJ1-1 | TRBV28 | few | 15 | CASSYAAAGNTEAFF
TRBJ2-1 | TRBV15 | many | 15 | CATSNEGESYNEQFF
TRBJ2-7 | TRBV7-6 | NA | 15 | CASSLGGGKSYEQYF
TRBJ2-3 | TRBV5-1 | NA | 14 | CASHATGGTDTQYF
TRBJ2-7 | TRBV20-1 | few | 15 | CSAQSPAGGPKEQYF
TRBJ2-1 | TRBV30 | many | 14 | CAWSRRLGNNEQFF
TRBJ2-3 | TRBV6-4 | NA | 14 | CASSLSAHTDTQYF
TRBJ2-7 | TRBV7-9 | many | 15 | CASSLGGAEYYEQYF
TRBJ1-1 | TRBV20-1 | NA | 15 | CSAGGGGTGGTEAFF
TRBJ1-2 | TRBV7-9 | few | 13 | CASSPEGVYGYTF
TRBJ2-7 | TRBV20-1 | many | 12 | CSAKGSGYEQYF
TRBJ1-2 | TRBV3-1 | many | 14 | CASSQAGGNYGYTF
TRBJ2-1 | TRBV11-2 | many | 15 | CASSAIAGAAGEQFF
TRBJ1-5 | TRBV30 | NA | 13 | CAWRRGSNQPQHF
TRBJ2-2 | TRBV7-3 | many | 15 | CVLLVTGTNTGELFF
TRBJ1-5 | TRBV27 | many | 14 | CASSNSGGIQPQHF
TRBJ1-5 | TRBV10-2 | many | 18 | CASSENPTGASGNQPQHF
TRBJ1-1 | TRBV6-2/TRBV6-3 | few | 15 | CASSYSVSEQTEAFF
TRBJ1-1 | TRBV20-1 | many | 14 | CSSTPGRLNTEAFF
TRBJ2-7 | TRBV18 | many | 14 | CASSPAASSYEQYF
TRBJ2-1 | TRBV7-3 | NA | 15 | CASSTLAGRYNEQFF
TRBJ1-6 | TRBV11-2 | many | 15 | CASSLVRAGNSPLHF
TRBJ2-7 | TRBV6-1 | many | 17 | CASSYDGGRASLYEQYF
TRBJ2-7 | TRBV30 | few | 16 | CAWSVLLKSAAYEQYF
TRBJ2-7 | TRBV28 | many | 15 | CASSRAGDISYEQYF
TRBJ2-7 | TRBV10-3 | many | 15 | CAISESGQGTYEQYF
TRBJ1-2 | TRBV7-2 | once | 14 | CASSFTGTNYGYTF
TRBJ2-1 | TRBV12-3/TRBV12-4 | NA | 13 | CASSFRIHNEQFF
TRBJ2-7 | TRBV30 | NA | 12 | CACGESSYEQYF
TRBJ2-1 | TRBV20-1 | many | 16 | CSARDLRGPSYNEQFF
TRBJ2-7 | TRBV6-2/TRBV6-3 | many | 16 | CASRVTWTSGNYEQYF
TRBJ2-7 | TRBV12-3/TRBV12-4 | many | 17 | CASRRQFTRTGNYEQYF
TRBJ2-7 | TRBV5-6 | NA | 14 | CASSLVDGTDEQYF
TRBJ2-4 | TRBV27 | few | 13 | CASSKPGGNIQYF
TRBJ2-3 | TRBV5-1 | many | 14 | CASRRQWATDTQYF